The clone carrying this TCR beta chain was detected only a few times. This entry is derived from a study of vaccination and CD4 T cells after COVID-19. Study overall: Taking of post-vaccine samples occurred a median around 67 days after dose two (range 14 to 241).

TCRdb reanalysed the PCR reads using MiXCR and keeps one entry per CDR3 protein. The data hold roughly 28,000 distinct CDR3 sequences, with 50% observed a single time. CDR3 length: 12 amino acids. Germline values: CDR1 DFQATT, CDR2 SNEGSKA (reference sequence). V shed 5 bases and J 7 bases; nucleotides not matched to a gene: 3. Described time point: late sampling 161 to 241 days after vaccination in a few convalescent patients. The material was CD4+ T cells from blood, obtained about 7 months after SARS-CoV-2 vaccination. The sequence derives from a human donor who had recovered from COVID-19. V usage is TRBV20-1 and J usage is TRBJ1-5, with 9 positions matching TRBD1. The CDR3 region has the DNA TGCAGTGCTCAGACAGGGGGACAGCCCCAGCATTTT. Protein sequence: CSAQTGGQPQHF.